This TCR beta chain was sequenced during a study of T-cell reconstitution after alpha-beta-depleted transplantation in children (dated by TCRdb to 2016 to 2018). Regarding the complete study: Using TCR repertoire profiling, the study followed T-cell immune reconstitution in a quantitative way in children after TCRalphabeta/CD19-depleted allogeneic hematopoietic cell transplantation.

The library was made by PCR. Data came from an Illumina HiSeq 2500. TCR library preparation used molecular barcoding, with unique molecular identifiers applied to normalize quantification of the TCRbeta repertoire. TCRdb handled the public reads itself, with Q25 trimming in fastp and clone calling in MiXCR, and kept productive beta chains. Each record represents a unique CDR3 protein, reported with the most common genes and DNA among its rows. The sample data list roughly 590,000 distinct CDR3 sequences, and roughly 15% of these were observed just once. Approximately 1% of the sample is held by the ten biggest clonotypes. V and J lose 5 bases and 0 bases, and a span of 16 bases separates them. The CDR3 numbers 16 residues from cysteine through phenylalanine. The kept DNA is CDR3 alone, 48 bases in frame from the first base. This clonotype was recorded a few times. Its antigen is currently not known. The sample holds no much larger clone one base away, and base qualities are not on file.

The clonotype comes from a human donor who donated a stem cell graft to a child with acute myeloid leukemia. This chain is built from TRBV12-3 or TRBV12-4 and TRBJ1-1; a tentative D match to TRBD1 spans 5 bases. The source material was PBMCs from the stem cell graft donor, sampled from the stem cell graft. CDR3 region: CASSEGRVYMNTEAFF. The DNA reads TGTGCCAGCAGTGAGGGCAGGGTGTATATGAACACTGAAGCTTTCTTT.